Following are 20 T cell receptor beta chains from one sample sequenced in a study of blood T cell repertoires in COVID-19. Here immunoSEQ multiplex PCR was the method, and the copy in TCRdb shows in-frame clones only, minus some. In the table there are about 180,000 clones, about 83% of which are singletons. The sequencing input was PBMCs or T cells enriched from blood (not recorded which). The source of these receptors is a woman aged 25-40 years who had recovered from COVID-19.

The rearrangement uses TRBV11-1 and TRBJ2-7; 8 positions match TRBD2. The germline CDR1 and CDR2 sequences are SGHAT and FQDESV (reference sequence). This CDR3 is built from 15 residues. Trimming took 1 base from V and 6 from J; bases not matched to a gene: 8. The CDR3 here is CASSLEAGAIGEQYF. The CDR3 region has the DNA TGTGCCAGCAGCTTAGAAGCGGGAGCAATAGGCGAGCAGTACTTC.

This sequence joins TRBV7-9 and TRBJ1-1; 7 bases match TRBD1. V shed 5 bases, J shed 2 bases, and the junction held 5 bases outside the gene matches. This CDR3 spans 14 amino acids. Per germline, CDR1 SEHNR and CDR2 FQNEAQ (reference sequence). In DNA, the CDR3 is TGTGCCAGCAGCCCAACAGGGGTAAACACTGAAGCTTTCTTT. It specifies CASSPTGVNTEAFF.

The chain employs TRBV18 and TRBJ2-7, with D possibly being TRBD1 (6 bases). This CDR3 contains 15 residues. The germline V gene has CDR1 KGHSH and CDR2 LQKENI. The V gene lost 8 bases and the J gene lost 5 bases, with 22 bases spanning the gap. CDR3 protein: CASTSSGTTYDEQYF. CDR3 nucleotide sequence: TGTGCCAGCACCTCATCCGGGACAACGTATGACGAGCAGTACTTC.

This clone is a singleton in its sample. The chain links TRBV5-6 to TRBJ2-7, with D unresolved. CDR1 and CDR2 (germline): SGHDT, YYEEEE. This CDR3 comprises 11 residues. Trimming took off 0 bases at V and 6 bases at J, with 4 bases between the two ends. The CDR3 DNA reads TGTGCCAGCAGCTTGGCTGTCGAGCAGTACTTC. Translating gives CASSLAVEQYF.

In DNA, the CDR3 is TGTGCCAGCACCTCGGGATCCACAGATACGCAGTATTTT. Translation: CASTSGSTDTQYF. This chain joins TRBV28 and TRBJ2-3; D perhaps matches TRBD2 (5 bases). CDR3 length equals 13 residues. V was shortened by 7 bases and J by 2 bases, with 10 bases between the two germline ends. The germline V gene encodes CDR1 MDHEN and CDR2 SYDVKM.

CDR3 in amino acids: CASSLIKSGSPYF. The CDR3 nucleotides read TGTGCCAGCAGCCTAATAAAGAGCGGGAGTCCGTACTTC. V and J are TRBV3-1 (or the pseudogene TRBV3-2) and TRBJ2-7; 8 nucleotides agree with TRBD2. The CDR3 runs 13 residues. V lost 4 bases to trimming and J lost 12 bases; unmatched junction nucleotides: 11. Germline V gene lookup returns CDR1 LGHDT and CDR2 YNNKEL (reference sequence).

This sequence joins TRBV2 and TRBJ2-3; 7 bases match TRBD1. Germline-derived CDR1 and CDR2 are SNHLY and FYNNEI. The CDR3 is made up of 17 amino acids. Germline trimming cut 1 base from V and 2 bases from J; bases unmatched to any gene: 9. The DNA for the CDR3 is TGTGCCAGCAGTGAAGTCACGTGGACAGGCGACACAGATACGCAGTATTTT. Translating gives CASSEVTWTGDTDTQYF.

The DNA of the CDR3 is TGTGCCAGCAGCCCCCAAGGGGGGGGTAATGAGCAGTTCTTC. Amino acids: CASSPQGGGNEQFF. J is TRBJ2-1 and V is TRBV14; possibly TRBD2 for D (7 bases). The CDR3 sequence is 14 residues long. Germline-derived CDR1 and CDR2 are SGHDN and FVKESK. Trimming removed 4 bases from V and 7 bases from J, with 14 bases in between.

CDR3 protein: CASSSGQGRNNEQFF. Written as DNA, the CDR3 is TGCGCCAGCAGCTCGGGACAGGGAAGAAACAATGAGCAGTTCTTC. The chain employs TRBV5-1 and TRBJ2-1, with 9 positions matching TRBD1. V lost 3 bases, J lost 5 bases, and 6 bases stayed unmatched. Germline CDR1 and CDR2: SGHRS and YFSETQ. The CDR3 consists of 15 residues.

The chain uses TRBV24-1 and TRBJ1-5, with 10 nucleotides matching TRBD1. J lost 3 bases, V lost 11 bases, and 6 bases had no gene match. The CDR3 runs 14 residues. Germline CDR1 and CDR2: KGHDR and SFDVKD. In DNA, the CDR3 is TGTGCCATCCAAGGGACAGGGGACAATCAGCCCCAGCATTTT. Translating gives CAIQGTGDNQPQHF.

This clone has a handful of counts. The sample holds other DNA sequences that translate to the same CDR3. The V gene is TRBV7-9, the J gene TRBJ2-7, with 7 nucleotides matching TRBD1. Per germline, CDR1 SEHNR and CDR2 FQNEAQ (reference sequence). Losses at the gene ends were 1 base for V and 4 bases for J; bases not matched to a gene: 7. The CDR3 sequence is 15 residues long. The CDR3 sequence is CASSLGQGVWYEQYF. CDR3 in DNA: TGTGCCAGCAGCTTAGGGCAGGGGGTTTGGTACGAGCAGTACTTC.

This sequence joins TRBV2 and TRBJ1-1, with TRBD1 identical over 8 bases. From germline, CDR1 is SNHLY and CDR2 FYNNEI. CDR3 size: 15 residues. V shed 2 bases, J shed 5 bases, and the junction held 7 bases outside the gene matches. As DNA, the CDR3 is TGTGCCAGCAGTGAAATAGGACAGGGAGATACTGAAGCTTTCTTT. Protein: CASSEIGQGDTEAFF.

The chain is built from TRBV28 and TRBJ2-6; a weak D match, TRBD1 (6 bases). Trimming took 7 bases from V and 2 from J, leaving 15 bases between them. This CDR3 region has 16 residues. Germline lookup yields CDR1 MDHEN and CDR2 SYDVKM. Written as DNA, the CDR3 is TGTGCCAGCATGGTGGCAGGGGACACTGGGGCCAACGTCCTGACTTTC. Amino acid sequence: CASMVAGDTGANVLTF.

The chain recombines TRBV14 with TRBJ2-1; D is perhaps TRBD2 (6 bases). The CDR3 contains 15 residues. V shed 3 bases and J shed 9 bases, with 18 bases lying between them. CDR1 and CDR2 (germline): SGHDN, FVKESK. CDR3 coding DNA: TGTGCCAGCAGCCAGAATACGGGAGTAGTAGGTGAGCAGTTCTTC. As protein: CASSQNTGVVGEQFF.

V is TRBV28 and J is TRBJ1-5; 9 positions agree with TRBD1. This CDR3 spans 11 amino acids. After removal of 4 bases from V and 15 bases from J, the junction contained 4 bases not matched to a gene. CDR1 and CDR2 (germline): MDHEN, SYDVKM. The CDR3, as DNA: TGTGCCAGCAGTTCAGACAGGGGGTGGCATTTT. It yields the protein CASSSDRGWHF.

J is TRBJ2-6 and V is TRBV7-9; weak D call: TRBD1 (6 bases). Trimming took off 5 bases at V and 4 bases at J, with 12 bases between the two ends. In germline, CDR1 is SEHNR, CDR2 FQNEAQ (reference sequence). This CDR3 has 15 amino acids. The CDR3 sequence: CASSRAGAGANVLTF. The CDR3 DNA reads TGTGCCAGCAGCCGGGCAGGGGCCGGGGCCAACGTCCTGACTTTC.

The chain joins TRBV18 to TRBJ1-2, with 8 bases matching TRBD1. This CDR3 comprises 15 residues. The germline CDR1 and CDR2 sequences are KGHSH and LQKENI. Trimming cost V 3 bases and J 8 bases; bases outside gene matches: 11. CDR3 DNA: TGTGCCAGCTCACCCGACAGGACAGGGAAAGGCGGCTACACCTTC. Protein product: CASSPDRTGKGGYTF.

This clone was counted between two and nine times. The J gene is TRBJ2-2, the V gene TRBV19, with D perhaps TRBD1 (5 bases). The CDR3 runs to 15 residues. V was pared by 6 bases and J by 6 bases, with 17 bases between. CDR1 is LNHDA and CDR2 is SQIVND in the germline V gene (reference sequence). The CDR3 protein is CASSLWQGLPGELFF. For the CDR3, the DNA is TGTGCCAGTAGCCTTTGGCAGGGTCTGCCCGGGGAGCTGTTTTTT.

V gene TRBV28 combines with J gene TRBJ2-3; the match to TRBD2 covers 10 bases. V shed 4 bases, J shed 5 bases, and the junction held 6 bases outside the gene matches. Germline V gives CDR1 MDHEN, CDR2 SYDVKM. CDR3 size: 15 residues. DNA of the CDR3: TGTGCCAGCAGTTCCCAAGCGGGAGGGAGAGATACGCAGTATTTT. It codes for CASSSQAGGRDTQYF.

The rearrangement uses TRBV5-3 and TRBJ2-7; a possible D gene is TRBD1 (6 bases). TRBV5-3 is placed among ORFs of uncertain function. This CDR3 comprises 15 residues. The V end lost 4 bases, the J end lost 0 bases, and 14 bases lay between the germline ends. CDR3 in DNA: TGTGCCAGAAGCGGAAGGACAGTTAACTCCTACGAGCAGTACTTC. This sequence encodes CARSGRTVNSYEQYF.